This passage covers 27 T cell receptor beta chains from one sample sequenced in a study of radiotherapy plus CTLA-4 blockade in lung cancer. The method was immunoSEQ multiplex PCR; TCRdb's version includes in-frame clones alone and lacks a portion of them. The table includes over 95,000 clones, about 70% detected once. This specimen was peripheral blood, taken from a patient treated with radiotherapy plus ipilimumab. The receptors here all came from a human donor with non-small cell lung cancer who had a partial response to radiotherapy plus ipilimumab. Some clones in this sample may be carry-over from other donors' samples.

The chain couples TRBV10-3 to TRBJ2-1; D possibly corresponds to TRBD1 (6 bases). Germline V gene data show CDR1 as ENHRY and CDR2 as SYGVKD. This CDR3 comprises 17 residues. The V gene lost 3 bases and the J gene lost 9 bases, with 24 bases spanning the gap. CDR3 loop: CAISDPGDPRGQGEQFF. CDR3 nucleotides: TGTGCCATCAGTGACCCCGGGGACCCCAGGGGCCAGGGTGAGCAGTTCTTC.

This clone was seen a few times. The genes are TRBV5-1 and TRBJ2-6, with D uncertain. The CDR3 sequence is 13 residues long. Germline CDR1 SGHRS, CDR2 YFSETQ. V lost 4 bases to trimming and J lost 3 bases, with 5 bases between them. As DNA, the CDR3 is TGCGCCAGCAGCCCGGGTGGGGCCAACGTCCTGACTTTC. Protein: CASSPGGANVLTF.

This sequence joins TRBV5-1 and TRBJ2-1; 11 nucleotides agree with TRBD2. This CDR3 is 15 amino acids long. CDR1 SGHRS and CDR2 YFSETQ come from the germline V gene. Unmatched junction bases numbered 2, after V lost 1 base and J lost 5 bases. The CDR3 region is CASSLTSGGHNEQFF. CDR3 coding DNA: TGCGCCAGCAGCTTGACTAGCGGGGGCCACAATGAGCAGTTCTTC.

This clone showed up just a few times. The rearrangement links TRBV4-2 to TRBJ1-1; 7 nucleotides line up with TRBD1. Germline loops: CDR1 LGHNA, CDR2 YNFKEQ. V gave up 2 bases and J gave up 0 bases; unmatched junction bases: 3. There are 15 residues in the CDR3. CDR3 sequence: CASSQLQGLNTEAFF. The CDR3, as DNA: TGTGCCAGCAGCCAATTACAGGGGTTGAACACTGAAGCTTTCTTT.

The chain employs TRBV5-4 and TRBJ2-7; TRBD2 aligns across 7 bases. Trimming at V came to 4 bases and at J to 1 base, leaving 8 bases not matched to a gene. Germline V gene sequence: CDR1 SGHNT, CDR2 YYREEE (reference sequence). The CDR3 runs to 15 residues. DNA for the CDR3: TGTGCCAGCAGCCCACGGGGGGTAGGGTCCTACGAGCAGTACTTC. It encodes CASSPRGVGSYEQYF.

This rearrangement joins TRBV19 to TRBJ2-2; 7 bases line up with TRBD1. Germline V CDR1 and CDR2: LNHDA, SQIVND (reference sequence). The CDR3 runs 14 residues. Germline trimming cut 6 bases from V and 3 bases from J; bases unmatched to any gene: 4. CDR3 DNA sequence: TGTGCCAGTAGAGGGGGCCAGGACACCGGGGAGCTGTTTTTT. Translation gives CASRGGQDTGELFF.

This clone has a handful of counts. This chain connects TRBV7-9 to TRBJ2-3; D ambiguous. Trimming pared 8 bases from V and 0 bases from J, leaving 12 bases between. The length of the CDR3 is 14 residues. Germline V gene lookup returns CDR1 SEHNR and CDR2 FQNEAQ (reference sequence). This chain's CDR3 is CASHRAPSTDTQYF. CDR3 in DNA: TGTGCCAGCCATCGCGCACCTAGCACAGATACGCAGTATTTT.

CDR3 loop: CASSLDPGSAEAFF. The CDR3 DNA sequence: TGTGCCAGCAGCTTGGATCCGGGGAGCGCTGAAGCTTTCTTT. V gene TRBV5-4 combines with J gene TRBJ1-1; D not certain. Trimming removed 0 bases at V and 6 bases at J, with 12 bases between. The CDR3 is 14 residues long. The germline V gene has CDR1 SGHNT and CDR2 YYREEE (reference sequence). The complete variable domain, with remaining parts taken from reference TRBV5-4 and TRBJ1-1, reads ETGVTQSPTHLIKTRGQQVTLRCSSQSGHNTVSWYQQALGQGPQFIFQYYREEENGRGNFPPRFSGLQFPNYSSELNVNALELDDSALYLCASSLDPGSAEAFFGQGTRLTVV.

The rearrangement links TRBV28 to TRBJ1-3, with TRBD1 as a possible D gene (5 bases). The CDR3 sequence is 14 residues long. CDR1 and CDR2 (germline): MDHEN, SYDVKM. V lost 3 bases and J 2 bases, leaving 8 bases between the germline ends. DNA for the CDR3: TGTGCCAGCAGTTTGGGGGGGGCTGGAAACACCATATATTTT. Its protein is CASSLGGAGNTIYF.

The chain recombines TRBV7-3 with TRBJ1-1, with D unclear. The CDR3 spans 13 residues. The V end lost 3 bases, the J end lost 2 bases, and 7 bases lay between the germline ends. In germline, CDR1 is SGHTA, CDR2 FQGTGA. The CDR3 protein is CASSLSQNTEAFF. In DNA, the CDR3 is TGTGCCAGCAGCTTGTCCCAAAACACTGAAGCTTTCTTT.

The CDR3 loop is CASSARLSNEKLFF. The DNA of the CDR3 is TGTGCCAGTAGTGCCCGGTTGTCTAATGAAAAACTGTTTTTT. The chain recombines TRBV19 with TRBJ1-4, with unresolved D. This CDR3 spans 14 amino acids. The V gene lost 5 bases and the J gene lost 3 bases, with 10 bases spanning the gap. Germline CDR1 LNHDA, CDR2 SQIVND (reference sequence).

This clone has only a few counts. The chain employs TRBV7-2 and TRBJ2-6; TRBD1 aligns across 7 bases. The CDR3 consists of 16 residues. CDR1 is SGHTA, CDR2 FQGNSA, per germline. The J segment lost 2 bases and the V segment lost 3 bases, leaving 4 bases of the junction unmatched. The CDR3 DNA sequence: TGTGCCAGCAGCTTTGGGCAGGGGGCTGGGGCCAACGTCCTGACTTTC. It specifies CASSFGQGAGANVLTF.

The chain links TRBV19 to TRBJ2-1; 13 nucleotides agree with TRBD2. Trimming removed 5 bases from V and 5 bases from J; junction bases left unmatched: 12. The germline gives CDR1 LNHDA, CDR2 SQIVND (reference sequence). This CDR3 has 18 amino acids. The CDR3 reads CASSELRTSGSLNNEQFF. The CDR3 DNA sequence: TGTGCCAGTAGTGAATTAAGGACTAGCGGGAGTCTAAACAATGAGCAGTTCTTC.

The chain employs TRBV29-1 and TRBJ1-1; D might be TRBD1 (6 bases). The CDR3 length is 13 residues. Germline CDR1 is SQVTM and CDR2 is ANQGSEA. Trimming took off 6 bases at V and 1 base at J, with 12 bases between the two ends. CDR3 loop: CSVQLTGNTEAFF. The CDR3 DNA reads TGCAGCGTACAGTTGACAGGGAACACTGAAGCTTTCTTT.

V gene TRBV15 combines with J gene TRBJ2-2, with 9 positions matching TRBD1. Per the germline V gene, CDR1 is LNHNV and CDR2 is YYDKDF (reference sequence). V shed 5 bases, J shed 3 bases, and the junction held 4 bases outside the gene matches. The CDR3 consists of 15 residues. CDR3 residues: CATSLGQGYTGELFF. The DNA of the CDR3 is TGTGCCACCAGCTTGGGACAGGGATACACCGGGGAGCTGTTTTTT.

Many counts were recorded for this clone. The rearrangement joins TRBV18 to TRBJ1-3; 12 bases line up with TRBD1. Germline V gene data show CDR1 as KGHSH and CDR2 as LQKENI. Losses at the gene ends were 0 bases for V and 5 bases for J; bases not matched to a gene: 2. This CDR3 region has 16 residues. The CDR3 region has the DNA TGTGCCAGCTCACCACCTGGGACAGGGGGCAGAAACACCATATATTTT. Its translation is CASSPPGTGGRNTIYF.

The chain is built from TRBV27 and TRBJ1-5; perhaps TRBD1 as D (6 bases). The germline gives CDR1 MNHEY, CDR2 SMNVEV (reference sequence). The CDR3 runs to 14 residues. The germline V and J ends were trimmed by 3 bases and 3 bases, with 9 bases remaining between them. CDR3 loop: CASSFDRFNQPQHF. The CDR3, as DNA: TGTGCCAGCAGTTTTGACAGGTTCAATCAGCCCCAGCATTTT.

The rearrangement links TRBV7-3 to TRBJ2-3; the match to TRBD2 covers 8 bases. V shed 2 bases, J shed 0 bases, and the junction held 1 base outside the gene matches. The CDR3 has 15 residues. The germline CDR1 and CDR2 sequences are SGHTA and FQGTGA. The CDR3 sequence is CASSLGGRSTDTQYF. DNA of the CDR3: TGTGCCAGCAGCTTAGGCGGGAGGAGCACAGATACGCAGTATTTT.

DNA for the CDR3: TGTGCCAGCAGTTACTCGGGACTTGAGCAGTTCTTC. Amino acids: CASSYSGLEQFF. The genes are TRBV6-6 and TRBJ2-1; possible D gene TRBD2, 6 bases. Deletions cut 0 bases from V and 9 bases from J, with 6 bases between. The CDR3 extends over 12 amino acids. In germline, CDR1 is MNHNY, CDR2 SVGAGI (reference sequence).

This clone was seen more than once but under ten times. J is TRBJ2-1 and V is TRBV28; D gene unclear. The CDR3 has 13 residues. Germline CDR1 reads MDHEN; CDR2 reads SYDVKM. V lost 5 bases and J 5 bases, leaving 10 bases between the germline ends. CDR3 loop: CASSLTSHNEQFF. DNA of the CDR3: TGTGCCAGCAGTCTAACTTCTCACAATGAGCAGTTCTTC.

This chain joins TRBV29-1 and TRBJ2-3, with a tentative D call TRBD2 (7 bases). Germline loops: CDR1 SQVTM, CDR2 ANQGSEA. The ends were cut back, 7 bases at V and 1 base at J, with 15 bases in the middle. CDR3 length: 14 amino acids. The CDR3 loop is CSEGGNLCTDTQYF. As DNA, the CDR3 is TGCAGCGAGGGGGGGAATCTTTGCACAGATACGCAGTATTTT.

This clone was observed a few times. This chain uses TRBV6-6 with TRBJ1-3; D uncertain. This CDR3 comprises 14 residues. CDR1 is MNHNY, CDR2 SVGAGI, per germline (reference sequence). With 8 bases removed from V and 0 bases from J, the gap between germline ends came to 11 bases. CDR3 nucleotides: TGTGCCAGCGGTAGTGGAGACTCTGGAAACACCATATATTTT. Protein: CASGSGDSGNTIYF.

The chain joins TRBV10-3 to TRBJ2-1; 10 positions match TRBD1. CDR1 and CDR2 (germline): ENHRY, SYGVKD. J gave up 6 bases and V 6 bases, and 5 bases lay outside the gene matches. This CDR3 has 14 residues. The CDR3 DNA is TGTGCCATCAGCGGGACAGGGGTTTCCAATGAGCAGTTCTTC. Translating it yields CAISGTGVSNEQFF.

The chain employs TRBV19 and TRBJ2-3; 7 nucleotides align to TRBD1. Germline CDR1 LNHDA, CDR2 SQIVND (reference sequence). Trimming at V came to 5 bases and at J to 4 bases, leaving 21 bases not matched to a gene. This CDR3 spans 19 amino acids. The DNA for the CDR3 is TGTGCCAGTAGTCTACGGACAGGAGGCACAGATTTAAGGTCAGATACGCAGTATTTT. Its translation is CASSLRTGGTDLRSDTQYF.

The CDR3 DNA reads TGTGCCAGCAGTTACTCGGGCACAAATTGGAATGGCTACACCTTC. Translating it yields CASSYSGTNWNGYTF. The chain employs TRBV6-5 and TRBJ1-2; D is undetermined. The CDR3 is 15 amino acids. The V gene's germline CDR1 is MNHEY and CDR2 SVGAGI. V lost 0 bases to trimming and J lost 6 bases, with 14 bases between them.

CDR3: CASSPRGYNEQFF. In DNA form, the CDR3 reads TGTGCCAGCAGCCCCCGAGGCTACAATGAGCAGTTCTTC. This chain joins TRBV11-1 and TRBJ2-1; no reliable D call. V lost 5 bases to trimming and J lost 3 bases, with 8 bases between them. Germline CDR1 and CDR2: SGHAT and FQDESV (reference sequence). The CDR3 is made up of 13 amino acids.

The chain couples TRBV7-2 to TRBJ1-3, with D maybe TRBD1 (5 bases). The germline V gene has CDR1 SGHTA and CDR2 FQGNSA. The CDR3 length is 14 residues. With 5 bases removed from V and 1 base from J, the gap between germline ends came to 9 bases. In DNA form, the CDR3 reads TGTGCCAGCAGCCTCGCAGGGTCTGGAAACACCATATATTTT. It encodes CASSLAGSGNTIYF.